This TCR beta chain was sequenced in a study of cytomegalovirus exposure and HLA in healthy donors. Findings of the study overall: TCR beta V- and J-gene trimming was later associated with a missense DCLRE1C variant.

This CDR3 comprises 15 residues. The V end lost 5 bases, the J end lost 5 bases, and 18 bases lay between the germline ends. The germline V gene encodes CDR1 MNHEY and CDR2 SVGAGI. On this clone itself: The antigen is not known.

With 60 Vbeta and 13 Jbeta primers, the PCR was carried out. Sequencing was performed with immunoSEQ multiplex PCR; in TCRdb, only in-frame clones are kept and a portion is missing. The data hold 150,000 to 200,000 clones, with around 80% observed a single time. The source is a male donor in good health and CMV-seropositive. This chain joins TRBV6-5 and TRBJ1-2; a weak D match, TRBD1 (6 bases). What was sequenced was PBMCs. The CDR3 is CASSPRRGAGYGYTF. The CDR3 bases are TGTGCCAGCAGTCCTCGACGGGGGGCGGGGTATGGCTACACCTTC.